Detailed here is one T cell receptor beta chain. Some clones are missing from TCRdb's copy, which holds only in-frame ones; the method was immunoSEQ multiplex PCR. Here the sample spans under 300,000 clones, around 90% being singletons. This sample was included in a study of blood T cell repertoires in COVID-19. Per the germline V gene, CDR1 is LGHNA and CDR2 is YNFKEQ. The CDR3 sequence is 18 residues long. The J segment lost 2 bases and the V segment lost 3 bases, leaving 11 bases of the junction unmatched. The sequence was obtained from a woman aged 45-59 years who had recovered from COVID-19. The chain couples TRBV4-2 to TRBJ2-7; 12 bases map to TRBD2. Input material: PBMCs or T cells enriched from blood (not recorded which). The chain's CDR3 is CASSHPKGRTSGTYEQYF. CDR3 in DNA: TGTGCCAGCAGCCACCCCAAGGGTAGGACTAGCGGGACCTACGAGCAGTACTTC.